This T cell receptor beta chain was obtained from a study of CD8 T cells in Susac syndrome. The RNA input was roughly 0.5 to 1 ug, and it was reverse transcribed with random hexamers. MiXCR, run by TCRdb on the immunoSEQ multiplex PCR reads, gives a single entry per CDR3 protein. The sample lists about 76,000 distinct CDR3 sequences, 85% to 95% occurring once. The study, taken as a whole, reports: Expansion of Susac CD8+ clones peaked in TEMRA cells and in active patients.

Note on this clonotype: Its specificity is unknown.

V was clipped by 0 bases and J by 1 base, with 6 bases between them. CDR1 is MNHEY and CDR2 is SMNVEV in the germline V gene (reference sequence). This CDR3 region has 14 residues. The receptor was derived from a human donor with Susac syndrome. The genes are TRBV27 and TRBJ1-1, with D uncertain. The sample taken for sequencing was CD8+ T cells from PBMCs. DNA for the CDR3: TGTGCCAGCAGTTTATCCTGGGGGAACACTGAAGCTTTCTTT. It yields the protein CASSLSWGNTEAFF.